Included here is one T cell receptor beta chain sequence, with context. Its antigen is still unknown. This sample is drawn from a study of shared clonotypes between healthy human individuals. Study summary: The composition of the donors was a couple of women and a few men aged 18 to 49. Study-wide results and limits: Among donors, clonotype sharing was expected to be affected by sequencing depth.

Every one of the donors was a Caucasian adult that lived in Nashville, Tennessee. CDR3 length equals 13 residues. V was pared by 4 bases and J by 13 bases, with 9 bases of the junction left unmatched. The germline V gene has CDR1 SGHVS and CDR2 FNYEAQ. The repertoire was sequenced with immunoSEQ multiplex PCR; TCRdb's copy has only in-frame clones and lacks some. The sample has around 510,000 clones, roughly four fifths seen once. The TCR sequence derives from a woman aged 40 to 49 in good health. Some clones in this sample may be carry-over from other donors' samples. Source material: PBMCs. J is TRBJ2-3 and V is TRBV7-6, with 9 bases that match TRBD2. DNA of the CDR3: TGTGCCAGCAGCTGCGGGGGGGGATCGCAGGAGTATTTT. This encodes CASSCGGGSQEYF.